Described below is a single T cell receptor beta chain sequence and its context. The antigen remains undetermined. The data stem from a study of identifying expanded T cells in peripheral blood. Sequencing was performed with immunoSEQ multiplex PCR; in TCRdb, only in-frame clones are kept and a portion is missing. There are around 99,000 clones in the sample; about 85% occur only once, and roughly 7.6% lies in the top ten. V lost 3 bases and J lost 10, with 14 bases in between. This CDR3 contains 14 residues. Germline V gives CDR1 SGHNT, CDR2 YYREEE (reference sequence). No infections or other immune events were documented during collection. Findings and caveats of the study: Technical replicates showed roughly 1.2 changed clones; around 2 weeks 15 to 20; four weeks 19. Approximately two-week clone count variance significantly increased as total template count grew.

The sample taken for sequencing was blood. This chain uses TRBV5-4 with TRBJ1-6; D not certain. This clonotype was obtained from a person between 18 and 75 years old in good health. The CDR3 sequence is CASSSYISGSPLHF. The CDR3 coding sequence is TGTGCCAGCAGCTCTTACATAAGTGGCTCACCCCTCCACTTT.